The 13 T cell receptor beta chains in this list originate from one sample, sequenced in a study of blood T cells in healthy people across ages. The use of a sample-barcoded 5' primer and a J-beta primer mix characterized a second PCR of roughly 6 to 11 cycles. TCRdb passed the 5' RACE reads through MiXCR, listing each CDR3 protein once. The sample has about 940,000 distinct CDR3 sequences, 45% to 50% seen once. The sample comprised blood. Every receptor here comes from a man aged 30 to 45 in good health.

The rearrangement uses TRBV20-1 and TRBJ1-1; no clear D. Looked up from germline, CDR1 is DFQATT and CDR2 is SNEGSKA (reference sequence). The CDR3 length is 13 residues. The CDR3 sequence is CSPVRSGRTEAFF. The CDR3 nucleotides are TGCAGCCCCGTTCGGTCCGGGAGGACTGAAGCTTTCTTT.

The chain recombines TRBV20-1 with TRBJ2-5; D is ambiguous. This CDR3 has 14 amino acids. V was cut by 3 bases and J by 4 bases, with 15 bases left in between. CDR1 is DFQATT, CDR2 SNEGSKA, per germline (reference sequence). CDR3 in DNA: TGCAGTGCTAGGTCGGTGTCTTTGGGAGAGACCCAGTACTTC. It encodes CSARSVSLGETQYF.

The chain is built from TRBV3-1 and TRBJ2-1; weak D call: TRBD2 (7 bases). The CDR3 spans 15 residues. Trimming cost V 0 bases and J 5 bases, with 11 bases left between them. CDR1 and CDR2 from the germline V gene are LGHDT and YNNKEL (reference sequence). This chain's CDR3 is CASSQEAGAHNEQFF. Here the CDR3 DNA reads TGTGCCAGCAGCCAAGAGGCGGGGGCCCACAATGAGCAGTTCTTC.

The chain joins TRBV15 to TRBJ2-3, with TRBD2 matching over 11 bases. The V gene's germline CDR1 is LNHNV and CDR2 YYDKDF (reference sequence). This CDR3 region has 18 residues. Germline trimming cut 0 bases from V and 0 bases from J; bases unmatched to any gene: 5. The CDR3 DNA is TGTGCCACCAGCAGAGAGGCTAGCGGGGGGCCTAGCACAGATACGCAGTATTTT. This translates into CATSREASGGPSTDTQYF.

The table lists this clonotype with a few counts. This chain links TRBV6-6 with TRBJ2-3, with D hard to call. Germline V gives CDR1 MNHNY, CDR2 SVGAGI (reference sequence). The CDR3 sequence is 11 residues long. Between the trimmed V and J ends, which lost 5 bases and 6 bases, there was a span of 6 bases. CDR3 DNA: TGTGCCAGCAGTGGTCTGGATACGCAGTATTTT. The encoded protein is CASSGLDTQYF.

In this sample, this clonotype turned up a few times. The CDR3, as DNA: TGTGCCAGCAGCTTAGGCTACGTGTACCAAGAGACCCAGTACTTC. Translated: CASSLGYVYQETQYF. V gene TRBV7-2 combines with J gene TRBJ2-5; D is uncertain. Germline CDR1 is SGHTA and CDR2 is FQGNSA. V dropped 1 base and J dropped 0 bases, with 9 bases sitting between them. This CDR3 is 15 amino acids long.

This clonotype was counted a few times. The chain has TRBV20-1 and TRBJ1-4; 7 bases are shared with TRBD1. The CDR3 contains 13 residues. V shed 3 bases, J shed 5 bases, and the junction held 3 bases outside the gene matches. Germline V gives CDR1 DFQATT, CDR2 SNEGSKA (reference sequence). The CDR3 nucleotides read TGCAGTGCTAGGACAGGGATGAATGAAAAACTGTTTTTT. This codes for CSARTGMNEKLFF.

This clonotype was detected only a few times. The CDR3 DNA reads as TGTGCCAGCAGCTACGGGGGGAGGGTTGGGAATGAGCAGTTCTTC. Protein: CASSYGGRVGNEQFF. This sequence joins TRBV7-2 and TRBJ2-1, with 7 bases identical to TRBD2. The J segment lost 7 bases and the V segment lost 4 bases, leaving 10 bases of the junction unmatched. CDR1 SGHTA and CDR2 FQGNSA come from the germline V gene. This CDR3 has 15 amino acids.

The rearrangement uses TRBV6-6 and TRBJ1-6, with TRBD1 as a possible D gene (5 bases). V was pared by 7 bases and J by 3 bases, with 13 bases between. There are 15 residues in the CDR3. In germline, CDR1 is MNHNY, CDR2 SVGAGI (reference sequence). The CDR3 DNA reads TGTGCCAGCACGGCAGGGCAAAACTATAATTCACCCCTCCACTTT. Translation gives CASTAGQNYNSPLHF.

The chain couples TRBV18 to TRBJ1-4, with D perhaps TRBD1 (5 bases). This CDR3 has 13 residues. Trimming took 8 bases from V and 8 from J, leaving 15 bases between them. Germline V gene lookup returns CDR1 KGHSH and CDR2 LQKENI. CDR3 sequence reads: CASGTSLPEKLFF. CDR3 bases: TGTGCCAGCGGGACCTCTTTGCCAGAAAAACTGTTTTTT.

This clonotype was counted between two and nine times. V is TRBV7-2 and J is TRBJ2-1, with TRBD2 identical over 9 bases. CDR3 size: 15 residues. Germline V gene data show CDR1 as SGHTA and CDR2 as FQGNSA. Trimming took 2 bases from V and 9 from J; bases not matched to a gene: 8. CDR3 nucleotide sequence: TGTGCCAGCAGCTTAACTGGCGGGGGGGCTGTTGAGCAGTTCTTC. Protein sequence: CASSLTGGGAVEQFF.

Details on this clonotype: One end of the junction varies from germline; a read error may be responsible. The CDR3: CASSIIARVGQPRHF. In DNA form, the CDR3 reads TGTGCCAGTAGTATTATAGCCAGGGTCGGTCAGCCCCGGCATTTT. The V and J genes are TRBV19 and TRBJ1-5; possibly TRBD1 for D (5 bases). The length of the CDR3 is 15 residues. CDR1 and CDR2 (germline): LNHDA, SQIVND (reference sequence).

This clonotype was observed a handful of times. The rearrangement joins TRBV6-5 to TRBJ2-1; possibly TRBD2 for D (5 bases). The germline V gene encodes CDR1 MNHEY and CDR2 SVGAGI. V was clipped by 6 bases and J by 9 bases, with 15 bases between them. The CDR3 runs 13 residues. CDR3 sequence reads: CASSPLSGREQFF. The CDR3 DNA sequence: TGTGCCAGCAGCCCCCTAAGCGGCCGTGAGCAGTTCTTC.